This TCR beta chain was recovered during a study of T cells expressing NK-cell markers. Germline V gene sequence: CDR1 MDHEN, CDR2 SYDVKM. The CDR3 contains 15 residues. Libraries used 5'RACE template switching adding universal primer site and UMIs. Each CDR3 protein gets one entry in TCRdb, which reprocessed the 5' RACE reads and gives no DNA. This table lists 500,000 to 700,000 distinct CDR3 sequences. The rearrangement joins TRBV28 to TRBJ2-3; with no DNA, the TCRdb D assignment of TRBD1 cannot be verified. The origin of this receptor is a man younger than 35 in good health. Specimen: blood T cells: a sorted CD56 or NKG2C T cell subset, CD4+ or CD8+ T cells, or bulk PBMC T cells (not recorded which). The CDR3 loop reads CASSLVSVPRDTQYF.